This passage covers 27 T cell receptor beta chains from one sample sequenced in a study of blood T cell repertoires in COVID-19. Profiled with immunoSEQ multiplex PCR; TCRdb holds only in-frame clones, not every one. The sample holds about 360,000 clones, around 84% seen once. Sequencing was carried out using peripheral blood. These receptors all come from a human donor in a cohort sampled during active COVID-19.

The chain combines TRBV19 with TRBJ2-2, with 7 bases lining up with TRBD1. The CDR3 is made up of 14 amino acids. Losses at the gene ends were 6 bases for V and 6 bases for J; bases not matched to a gene: 7. Looked up from germline, CDR1 is LNHDA and CDR2 is SQIVND (reference sequence). The CDR3: CASRETGMAGELFF. The CDR3 nucleotides are TGTGCCAGTAGGGAGACAGGGATGGCCGGGGAGCTGTTTTTT.

V usage is TRBV3-1 (or the pseudogene TRBV3-2) and J usage is TRBJ1-4; no firm D call. The V and J ends lost 0 bases and 8 bases respectively, with 19 bases between them. The CDR3 runs to 17 residues. Germline-derived CDR1 and CDR2 are LGHDT and YNNKEL (reference sequence). CDR3 amino acids: CASSQDFLEVRGEKLFF. The CDR3 DNA follows: TGTGCCAGCAGCCAAGATTTTTTAGAAGTGAGAGGCGAAAAACTGTTTTTT.

This clone was counted a few times. The chain recombines TRBV18 with TRBJ1-3; D uncertain. CDR1 and CDR2 from the germline V gene are KGHSH and LQKENI. This CDR3 contains 14 residues. V was cut by 5 bases and J by 0 bases, with 8 bases left in between. Here the CDR3 reads CASSVGPSGNTIYF. The CDR3 DNA sequence: TGTGCCAGCTCAGTGGGCCCCTCTGGAAACACCATATATTTT.

This chain links TRBV2 with TRBJ1-1, with 8 bases identical to TRBD1. The CDR3 extends over 14 amino acids. The germline CDR1 and CDR2 sequences are SNHLY and FYNNEI. Trimming took 6 bases from V and 6 from J; bases not matched to a gene: 9. The CDR3 is CASREDRVRAEAFF. The DNA for the CDR3 is TGTGCCAGCAGGGAGGACAGGGTGAGGGCTGAAGCTTTCTTT.

The chain links TRBV3-1 (or the pseudogene TRBV3-2) to TRBJ2-3; D is ambiguous. The CDR3 runs to 15 residues. Trimming took 4 bases from V and 5 from J, leaving 16 bases between them. Germline V gene sequence: CDR1 LGHDT, CDR2 YNNKEL (reference sequence). CDR3 amino acids: CASSPRRQRGDTQYF. The CDR3 DNA sequence: TGTGCCAGCAGCCCACGACGGCAGCGAGGAGATACGCAGTATTTT.

In DNA form, the CDR3 reads TGTGCCATCAGTGCTCGACAGGGCGATGAGCAGTTCTTC. Amino acid sequence: CAISARQGDEQFF. The V and J genes are TRBV10-3 and TRBJ2-1; 7 nucleotides match TRBD1. Trimming at V came to 4 bases and at J to 8 bases, leaving 5 bases not matched to a gene. Germline lookup yields CDR1 ENHRY and CDR2 SYGVKD. The CDR3 is 13 amino acids.

V is TRBV5-6 and J is TRBJ2-3, with 8 bases matching TRBD2. Germline V gene lookup returns CDR1 SGHDT and CDR2 YYEEEE. V shed 4 bases, J shed 6 bases, and the junction held 7 bases outside the gene matches. The CDR3 loop spans 14 amino acids. CDR3: CASSPLAGPDTQYF. The CDR3 coding sequence is TGTGCCAGCAGCCCTCTAGCGGGCCCCGATACGCAGTATTTT.

V usage is TRBV15 and J usage is TRBJ2-1, with 11 bases lining up with TRBD2. Germline lookup yields CDR1 LNHNV and CDR2 YYDKDF (reference sequence). CDR3 size: 16 residues. The trim removed 2 bases at V and 7 bases at J, leaving 7 bases unmatched. The CDR3 DNA sequence: TGTGCCACCAGCAGATCACTAGCGGGAGAGGGTAATGAGCAGTTCTTC. Translation: CATSRSLAGEGNEQFF.

A remark on this clone: A junction end diverges from the germline sequence, so it may reflect a read error. The J gene is TRBJ1-2, the V gene TRBV30; D is perhaps TRBD1 (6 bases). The length of the CDR3 is 12 residues. Germline V lookup: CDR1 GTSNPN, CDR2 SVGIG (reference sequence). The CDR3 loop is CAWSQLDRPRLF. The CDR3 DNA reads TGTGCCTGGAGTCAATTAGACAGGCCGCGGTTGTTC.

The chain has TRBV2 and TRBJ1-1; no definite D call. The CDR3 spans 11 residues. Germline assignment: CDR1 SNHLY and CDR2 FYNNEI. V was cut by 4 bases and J by 7 bases, with 7 bases left in between. CDR3 sequence: CASSANIEAFF. Written as DNA, the CDR3 is TGTGCCAGCAGTGCTAATATTGAAGCTTTCTTT. The full variable domain, its missing parts supplied by reference TRBV2 and TRBJ1-1, is EPEVTQTPSHQVTQMGQEVILRCVPISNHLYFYWYRQILGQKVEFLVSFYNNEISEKSEIFDDQFSVERPDGSNFTLKIRSTKLEDSAMYFCASSANIEAFFGQGTRLTVV.

The table lists this clone with a count of one. The V call is TRBV5-6, the J call TRBJ1-2; TRBD1 agrees at 7 bases. The CDR3 length is 15 residues. V was pared by 2 bases and J by 6 bases, with 10 bases of the junction left unmatched. Germline CDR1 is SGHDT and CDR2 is YYEEEE. For the CDR3, the DNA is TGTGCCAGCAGCTTTGGCCCGGCAGGGGGTGATGGCTACACCTTC. This gives the protein CASSFGPAGGDGYTF.

Only one count was recorded for this clone. This rearrangement joins TRBV28 to TRBJ2-7; the match to TRBD1 covers 7 bases. The CDR3 is made up of 16 amino acids. From germline, CDR1 is MDHEN and CDR2 SYDVKM. J gave up 2 bases and V 4 bases, and 11 bases lay outside the gene matches. The CDR3 nucleotides read TGTGCCAGCAGTTCTCCGCACAGGGGAAAGGCCTACGAGCAGTACTTC. As protein: CASSSPHRGKAYEQYF. The full variable domain, its missing parts supplied by reference TRBV28 and TRBJ2-7, is DVKVTQSSRYLVKRTGEKVFLECVQDMDHENMFWYRQDPGLGLRLIYFSYDVKMKEKGDIPEGYSVSREKKERFSLILESASTNQTSMYLCASSSPHRGKAYEQYFGPGTRLTVT.

CDR3 loop: CASSQDLAGSTDTQYF. The CDR3 region has the DNA TGCGCCAGCAGCCAAGATCTAGCGGGAAGCACAGATACGCAGTATTTT. The chain links TRBV4-1 to TRBJ2-3, with TRBD2 matching 9 bases. The germline gives CDR1 MGHRA, CDR2 YSYEKL. This CDR3 contains 16 residues. V lost 0 bases and J lost 0; bases outside the gene matches: 1.

This sequence joins TRBV6-7 and TRBJ2-5; 8 bases match TRBD2. Being an ORF, TRBV6-7 has a function that is uncertain. Trimming at V came to 4 bases and at J to 3 bases, leaving 13 bases not matched to a gene. The CDR3 is 17 residues long. CDR3 DNA sequence: TGTGCCAGCAGTTCCCCGGGGGGGCATAAAGTAAAAGAGACCCAGTACTTC. It encodes CASSSPGGHKVKETQYF.

This chain links TRBV4-1 with TRBJ2-7; 11 nucleotides match TRBD1. The V gene's germline CDR1 is MGHRA and CDR2 YSYEKL. The CDR3 is 16 residues long. The V and J ends lost 4 bases and 2 bases, in that order; junction bases with no gene match: 7. As DNA, the CDR3 is TGCGCCAGCAGCCGAATGCCGGGACAGGGGGCCTACGAGCAGTACTTC. Encoded protein: CASSRMPGQGAYEQYF.

V usage is TRBV5-1 and J usage is TRBJ1-4, with unresolved D. CDR1 and CDR2 from the germline V gene are SGHRS and YFSETQ. The CDR3 is 15 amino acids. Between the trimmed V and J ends, which lost 1 base and 5 bases, there was a span of 12 bases. The CDR3 sequence: CASSLMRGVNEKLFF. CDR3 sequence (DNA): TGCGCCAGCAGCTTGATGCGAGGAGTCAATGAAAAACTGTTTTTT.

The chain carries TRBV18 and TRBJ1-1; possible D gene TRBD1, 5 bases. Germline V gene lookup returns CDR1 KGHSH and CDR2 LQKENI. The length of the CDR3 is 13 residues. Trimming removed 6 bases at V and 3 bases at J, with 11 bases between. CDR3 residues: CASSRDLDTEAFF. In nucleotides, the CDR3 is TGTGCCAGCTCCCGGGACTTGGACACTGAAGCTTTCTTT.

The chain combines TRBV11-2 with TRBJ1-3; 7 bases agree with TRBD1. From germline, CDR1 is SGHAT and CDR2 FQNNGV. The CDR3 spans 15 residues. Unmatched junction bases numbered 8, after V lost 1 base and J lost 8 bases. This CDR3 is CASSLARQGRDTIYF. DNA of the CDR3: TGTGCCAGCAGCTTAGCTCGACAGGGAAGGGACACCATATATTTT. The variable domain in full, completed from reference TRBV11-2 and TRBJ1-3, reads EAGVAQSPRYKIIEKRQSVAFWCNPISGHATLYWYQQILGQGPKLLIQFQNNGVVDDSQLPKDRFSAERLKGVDSTLKIQPAKLEDSAVYLCASSLARQGRDTIYFGEGSWLTVV.

The gene calls are TRBV9 and TRBJ2-1; 11 bases agree with TRBD2. CDR3 length: 15 amino acids. Germline CDR1 is SGDLS and CDR2 is YYNGEE. V dropped 4 bases and J dropped 9; count of bases not matched to a gene: 9. The CDR3 region has the DNA TGTGCCAGCAGCCCGACTAGCGGGGTCTTAAGTGAGCAGTTCTTC. Its translation is CASSPTSGVLSEQFF.

This clone was seen a single time. V usage is TRBV24-1 and J usage is TRBJ2-5; tentative D call: TRBD2 (6 bases). From germline, CDR1 is KGHDR and CDR2 SFDVKD. The CDR3 totals 14 residues. The germline V and J ends were trimmed by 4 bases and 4 bases, with 12 bases remaining between them. CDR3 nucleotide sequence: TGTGCCACCAGTGACTCGACGGGGGTAGAGACCCAGTACTTC. It translates to CATSDSTGVETQYF.

The chain links TRBV20-1 to TRBJ1-2; D perhaps matches TRBD1 (5 bases). Trimming took 6 bases from V and 7 from J, leaving 18 bases between them. Germline CDR1 and CDR2: DFQATT and SNEGSKA (reference sequence). There are 13 residues in the CDR3. The CDR3, as DNA: TGCAGTGCCAGTTATAGGGGTTCCGGTGGCTACACCTTC. Translating gives CSASYRGSGGYTF.

The V call is TRBV7-9, the J call TRBJ2-3; TRBD1 is a possible D gene (7 bases). The CDR3 length is 15 residues. CDR1 is SEHNR and CDR2 is FQNEAQ in the germline V gene (reference sequence). V shed 2 bases and J shed 4 bases, with 13 bases lying between them. CDR3 loop: CASSLRQGGADTQYF. The CDR3 DNA reads TGTGCCAGCAGCTTAAGACAGGGAGGCGCAGATACGCAGTATTTT.

The CDR3 protein is CASSSAGTSEQYF. CDR3 nucleotide sequence: TGCGCCAGCAGCTCTGCCGGGACTAGCGAGCAGTACTTC. The chain couples TRBV5-1 to TRBJ2-7; 8 nucleotides line up with TRBD2. V shed 3 bases, J shed 6 bases, and the junction held 5 bases outside the gene matches. CDR1 and CDR2 from the germline V gene are SGHRS and YFSETQ. The CDR3 is 13 amino acids.

This clone has just one count. The chain combines TRBV7-6 with TRBJ1-1, with 7 bases fitting TRBD1. The germline CDR1 and CDR2 sequences are SGHVS and FNYEAQ. CDR3 length: 15 amino acids. V dropped 5 bases and J dropped 11; count of bases not matched to a gene: 17. Written as DNA, the CDR3 is TGTGCCAGCAGCCCGATACAGGGGTTGAGCCATAGGGCTTTCTTT. Its translation: CASSPIQGLSHRAFF.

The CDR3 loop is CASSDRGDDEQYF. The CDR3 DNA sequence: TGTGCCAGCAGTGACAGGGGGGACGACGAGCAGTACTTC. This sequence joins TRBV6-1 and TRBJ2-7, with a weak D call TRBD1 (7 bases). Trimming pared 3 bases from V and 5 bases from J, leaving 11 bases between. The germline V gene has CDR1 MNHNS and CDR2 SASEGT. This CDR3 contains 13 residues.

V and J are TRBV9 and TRBJ1-1; tentative D call: TRBD1 (5 bases). Germline values: CDR1 SGDLS, CDR2 YYNGEE. V gave up 3 bases and J gave up 1 base, with 10 bases separating them. The CDR3 totals 14 residues. The CDR3 protein is CASSEDGGNTEAFF. CDR3 DNA: TGTGCCAGCAGCGAGGACGGGGGGAACACTGAAGCTTTCTTT.

The chain links TRBV7-9 to TRBJ2-7; TRBD2 agrees at 10 bases. Germline values: CDR1 SEHNR, CDR2 FQNEAQ (reference sequence). This CDR3 has 15 residues. The J segment lost 6 bases and the V segment lost 4 bases, leaving 9 bases of the junction unmatched. This chain's CDR3 is CASSSNLAGVGEQYF. CDR3 nucleotide sequence: TGTGCCAGCAGCTCCAACCTAGCGGGAGTCGGCGAGCAGTACTTC. Together with reference TRBV7-9 and TRBJ2-7, the CDR3 gives the full variable domain: DTGVSQNPRHKITKRGQNVTFRCDPISEHNRLYWYRQTLGQGPEFLTYFQNEAQLEKSRLLSDRFSAERPKGSFSTLEIQRTEQGDSAMYLCASSSNLAGVGEQYFGPGTRLTVT.